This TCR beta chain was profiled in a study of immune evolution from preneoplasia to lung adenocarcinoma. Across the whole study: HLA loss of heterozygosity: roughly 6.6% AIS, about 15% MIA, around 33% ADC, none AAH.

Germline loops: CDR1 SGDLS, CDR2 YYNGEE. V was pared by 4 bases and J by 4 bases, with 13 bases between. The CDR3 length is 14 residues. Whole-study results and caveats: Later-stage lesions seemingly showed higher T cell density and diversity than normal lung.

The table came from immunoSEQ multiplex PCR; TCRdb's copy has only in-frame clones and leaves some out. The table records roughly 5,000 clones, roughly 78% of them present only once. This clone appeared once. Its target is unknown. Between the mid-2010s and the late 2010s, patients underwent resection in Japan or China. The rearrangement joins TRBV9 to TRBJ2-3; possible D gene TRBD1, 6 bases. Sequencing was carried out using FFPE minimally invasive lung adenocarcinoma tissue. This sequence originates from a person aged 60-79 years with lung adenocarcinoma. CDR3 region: CASSPLQGPDTQYF. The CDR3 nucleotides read TGTGCCAGCAGCCCTCTACAGGGTCCAGATACGCAGTATTTT.